This T cell receptor beta chain was sequenced in a study of CD8+ T cells in alopecia areata. A remark on this clone: As yet, its antigen is unknown.

RNA extraction was followed by reverse transcription into cDNA, which acted as the sequencing template. Clones were sequenced by immunoSEQ multiplex PCR, and TCRdb holds only the in-frame ones, with some missing. The data hold over 90,000 clones, with just over 85% observed a single time. Specified treatment: oral pan-JAK inhibitor, 5-10 mg twice daily. The authors sorted CD4+ and CD8+ T cells from PBMCs. General study findings and limits: Scalp specimens additionally yield sequences from normal skin's resident alphabeta T cells. Persistence in scalp and blood during tofacitinib was observed for many expanded lesional clones. Lesional scalp, notably in alopecia totalis/universalis, had clonality above that of normal scalp.

The CDR3 is 15 amino acids. V dropped 1 base and J dropped 4; count of bases not matched to a gene: 2. Germline CDR1 reads SGHTA; CDR2 reads FQGNSA. This specimen consisted of CD8+ T cells sorted from blood, obtained at approximately week 34, from a patient treated with tofacitinib. The sequence derives from a human donor with alopecia areata. The genes are TRBV7-2 and TRBJ2-7; 12 bases match TRBD1. The CDR3 loop reads CASSLGGQGAYEQYF. Here the CDR3 DNA reads TGTGCCAGCAGCTTAGGGGGACAGGGGGCATACGAGCAGTACTTC.